This T cell receptor beta chain was sequenced in a study of cytomegalovirus exposure and HLA in healthy donors. In the study overall: Of over 300 genotyped donors, 65% to 85% clustered with self-reported Caucasian donors. Study observations and caveats: Association of a missense DCLRE1C variant with TCR beta V- and J-gene trimming was reported in a later analysis.

This PCR relied on a set of 60 Vbeta primers and 13 Jbeta primers. Assay used: immunoSEQ multiplex PCR; TCRdb lists only in-frame clones, some missing. This repertoire shows approximately 100,000 clones, around 80% found once; its top ten account for around 15%. Details on this clone: Antigen specificity is unknown.

V was pared by 2 bases and J by 6 bases, with 9 bases between. The length of the CDR3 is 13 residues. Germline assignment: CDR1 SGHNT and CDR2 YYREEE (reference sequence). The rearrangement joins TRBV5-4 to TRBJ2-1; the D gene is possibly TRBD2 (5 bases). The origin of this receptor is a man aged 55-75 years in good health and CMV-seropositive. Sequenced sample: PBMCs. CDR3 sequence: CASSFGLGNEQFF. The CDR3 DNA reads as TGTGCCAGCAGCTTTGGACTCGGCAATGAGCAGTTCTTC.